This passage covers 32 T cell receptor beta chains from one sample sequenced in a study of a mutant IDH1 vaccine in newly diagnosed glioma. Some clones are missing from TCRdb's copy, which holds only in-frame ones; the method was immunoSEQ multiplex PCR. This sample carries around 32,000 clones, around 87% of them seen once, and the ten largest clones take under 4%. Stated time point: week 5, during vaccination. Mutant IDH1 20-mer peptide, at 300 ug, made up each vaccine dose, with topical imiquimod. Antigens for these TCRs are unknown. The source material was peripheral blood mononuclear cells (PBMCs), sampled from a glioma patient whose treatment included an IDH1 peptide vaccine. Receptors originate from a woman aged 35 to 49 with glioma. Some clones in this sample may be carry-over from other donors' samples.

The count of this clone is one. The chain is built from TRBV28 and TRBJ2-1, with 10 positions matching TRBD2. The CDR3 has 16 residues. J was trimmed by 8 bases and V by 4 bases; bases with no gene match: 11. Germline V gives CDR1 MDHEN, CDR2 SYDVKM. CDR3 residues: CASSSNSGRNGDEQFF. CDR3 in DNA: TGTGCCAGCAGTTCCAATAGCGGGAGGAACGGGGATGAGCAGTTCTTC.

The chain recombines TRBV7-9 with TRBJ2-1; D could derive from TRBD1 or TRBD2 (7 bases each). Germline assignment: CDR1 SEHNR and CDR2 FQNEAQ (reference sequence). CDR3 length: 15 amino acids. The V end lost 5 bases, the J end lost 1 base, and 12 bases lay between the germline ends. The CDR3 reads CASSQGGASYNEQFF. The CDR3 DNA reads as TGTGCCAGCAGCCAGGGGGGGGCTTCCTACAATGAGCAGTTCTTC.

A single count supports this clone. CDR3 amino acids: CASMTLTYEQYF. The DNA of the CDR3 is TGTGCCAGCATGACCCTCACGTACGAGCAGTACTTC. The gene calls are TRBV7-9 and TRBJ2-7; D is undetermined. Germline-derived CDR1 and CDR2 are SEHNR and FQNEAQ (reference sequence). V was cut by 7 bases and J by 4 bases, with 11 bases left in between. This CDR3 has 12 amino acids.

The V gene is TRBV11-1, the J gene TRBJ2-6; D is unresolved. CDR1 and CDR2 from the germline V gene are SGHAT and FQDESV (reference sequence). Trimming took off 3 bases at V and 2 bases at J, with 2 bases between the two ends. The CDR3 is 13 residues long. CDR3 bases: TGTGCCAGCAGCTTGACTGGGGCCAACGTCCTGACTTTC. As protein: CASSLTGANVLTF.

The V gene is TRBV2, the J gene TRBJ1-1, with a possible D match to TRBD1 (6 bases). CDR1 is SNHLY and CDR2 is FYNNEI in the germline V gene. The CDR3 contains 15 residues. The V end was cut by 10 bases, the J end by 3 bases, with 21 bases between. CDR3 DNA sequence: TGTGCCACCCAGGCCCGCGGGGGGCAGGACACTGAAGCTTTCTTT. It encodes CATQARGGQDTEAFF.

This CDR3 reads CASSLGGQGDQPQHF. The CDR3 DNA reads TGTGCCAGCAGCTTGGGGGGGCAGGGGGATCAGCCCCAGCATTTT. The chain has TRBV5-4 and TRBJ1-5; 7 bases agree with TRBD1. The CDR3 consists of 15 residues. V was clipped by 0 bases and J by 5 bases; unmatched bases: 5. Germline V gene lookup returns CDR1 SGHNT and CDR2 YYREEE (reference sequence). Based on the CDR3 plus reference TRBV5-4 and TRBJ1-5, the full variable domain is ETGVTQSPTHLIKTRGQQVTLRCSSQSGHNTVSWYQQALGQGPQFIFQYYREEENGRGNFPPRFSGLQFPNYSSELNVNALELDDSALYLCASSLGGQGDQPQHFGDGTRLSIL.

The CDR3, as DNA: TGTGCCAGCAGCCGTCTAGTGGGTCCCTACGAGCAGTACTTC. Translation gives CASSRLVGPYEQYF. This rearrangement joins TRBV11-2 to TRBJ2-7; the D is unclear. The germline V gene encodes CDR1 SGHAT and CDR2 FQNNGV. The CDR3 is 14 amino acids. Trimming removed 5 bases at V and 2 bases at J, with 13 bases between.

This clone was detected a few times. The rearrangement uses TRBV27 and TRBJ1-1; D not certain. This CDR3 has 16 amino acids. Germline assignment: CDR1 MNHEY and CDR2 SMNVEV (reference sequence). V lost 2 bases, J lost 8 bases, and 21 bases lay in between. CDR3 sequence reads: CASSLISGSGSAEAFF. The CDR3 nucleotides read TGTGCCAGCAGTTTAATTTCGGGAAGTGGCTCTGCCGAAGCTTTCTTT.

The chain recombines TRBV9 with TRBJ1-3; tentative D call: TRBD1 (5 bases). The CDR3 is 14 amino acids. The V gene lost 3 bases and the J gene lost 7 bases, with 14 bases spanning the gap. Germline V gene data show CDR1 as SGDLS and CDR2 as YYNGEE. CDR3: CASSGGEPRNTIYF. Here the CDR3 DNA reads TGTGCCAGCAGCGGGGGGGAGCCAAGGAACACCATATATTTT.

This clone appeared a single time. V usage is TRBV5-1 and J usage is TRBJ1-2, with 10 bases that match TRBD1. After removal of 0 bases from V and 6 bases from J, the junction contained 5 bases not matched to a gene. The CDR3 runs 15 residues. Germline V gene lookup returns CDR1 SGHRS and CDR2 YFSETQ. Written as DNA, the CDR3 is TGCGCCAGCAGCTTGGCGTCCGGACAGGGGGATGGCTACACCTTC. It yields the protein CASSLASGQGDGYTF.

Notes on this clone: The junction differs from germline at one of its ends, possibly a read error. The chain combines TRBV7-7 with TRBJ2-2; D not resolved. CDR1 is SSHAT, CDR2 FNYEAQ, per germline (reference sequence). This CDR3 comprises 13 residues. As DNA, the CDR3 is TGTGCTAGCAGCTTAACCAAGGCCGGGGAGCTGTTTTTT. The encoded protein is CASSLTKAGELFF.

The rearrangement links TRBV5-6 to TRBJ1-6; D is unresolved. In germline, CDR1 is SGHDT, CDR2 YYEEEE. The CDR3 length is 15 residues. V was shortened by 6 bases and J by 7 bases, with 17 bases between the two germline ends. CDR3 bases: TGTGCCAGCACCAGAGGGCCCGGAAGAAATTCACCCCTCCACTTT. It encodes CASTRGPGRNSPLHF.

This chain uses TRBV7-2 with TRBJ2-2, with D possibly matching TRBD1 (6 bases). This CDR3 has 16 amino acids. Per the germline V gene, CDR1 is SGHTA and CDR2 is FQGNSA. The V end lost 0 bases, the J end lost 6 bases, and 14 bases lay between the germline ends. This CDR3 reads CASSLALFEGAGELFF. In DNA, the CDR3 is TGTGCCAGCAGCTTAGCGCTATTTGAGGGGGCCGGGGAGCTGTTTTTT.

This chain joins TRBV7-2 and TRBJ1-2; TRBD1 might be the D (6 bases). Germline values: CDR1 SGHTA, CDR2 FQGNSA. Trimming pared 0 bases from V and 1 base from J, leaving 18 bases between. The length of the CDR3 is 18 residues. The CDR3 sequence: CASSLAGGGLINNYGYTF. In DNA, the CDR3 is TGTGCCAGCAGCTTAGCGGGGGGGGGCCTTATCAATAACTATGGCTACACCTTC.

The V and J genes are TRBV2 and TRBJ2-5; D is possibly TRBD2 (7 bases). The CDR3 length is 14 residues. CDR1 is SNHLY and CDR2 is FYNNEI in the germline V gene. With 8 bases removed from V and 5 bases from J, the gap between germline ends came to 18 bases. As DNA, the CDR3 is TGTGCCAGCGGGAGGTATAGGGGGGGGGAGACCCAGTACTTC. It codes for CASGRYRGGETQYF.

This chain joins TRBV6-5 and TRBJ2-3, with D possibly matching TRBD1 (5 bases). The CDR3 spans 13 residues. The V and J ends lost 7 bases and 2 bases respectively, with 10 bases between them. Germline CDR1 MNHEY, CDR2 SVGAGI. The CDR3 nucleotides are TGTGCCAGCAACAAAGGGGTCACAGATACGCAGTATTTT. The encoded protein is CASNKGVTDTQYF.

The CDR3 coding sequence is TGTGCCAGCAGTTTAGGAGACGGGGCGGGGGGCTACACCTTC. It encodes CASSLGDGAGGYTF. V usage is TRBV28 and J usage is TRBJ1-2; weak D call: TRBD1 (5 bases). The germline V gene encodes CDR1 MDHEN and CDR2 SYDVKM. V lost 2 bases, J lost 8 bases, and 15 bases lay in between. This CDR3 region has 14 residues.

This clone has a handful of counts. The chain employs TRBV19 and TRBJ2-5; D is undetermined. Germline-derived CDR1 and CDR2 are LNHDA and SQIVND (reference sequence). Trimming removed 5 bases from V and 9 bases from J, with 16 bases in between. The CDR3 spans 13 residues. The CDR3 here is CASSSTNHAAQYF. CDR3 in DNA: TGTGCCAGTAGTTCCACAAACCACGCGGCCCAGTACTTC.

DNA for the CDR3: TGCGCCAGCAGCTTAGACAGGGGGCGTTGGGGCTACACCTTC. Translating it yields CASSLDRGRWGYTF. This chain uses TRBV5-1 with TRBJ1-2; 10 bases line up with TRBD1. The CDR3 is made up of 14 amino acids. Germline lookup yields CDR1 SGHRS and CDR2 YFSETQ. V was pared by 2 bases and J by 8 bases, with 6 bases of the junction left unmatched. The full variable domain, rest sourced from reference TRBV5-1 and TRBJ1-2, is KAGVTQTPRYLIKTRGQQVTLSCSPISGHRSVSWYQQTPGQGLQFLFEYFSETQRNKGNFPGRFSGRQFSNSRSEMNVSTLELGDSALYLCASSLDRGRWGYTFGSGTRLTVV.

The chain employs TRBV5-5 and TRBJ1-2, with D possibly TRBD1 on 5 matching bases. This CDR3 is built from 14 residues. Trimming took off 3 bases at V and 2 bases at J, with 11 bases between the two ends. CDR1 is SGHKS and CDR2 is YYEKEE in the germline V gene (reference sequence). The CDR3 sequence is CASSSAGTNYGYTF. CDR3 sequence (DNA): TGTGCCAGCAGCTCGGCGGGGACGAACTATGGCTACACCTTC.

CDR3 sequence (DNA): TGTGCCAGTAGTATCGATTCGAACACCGGGGAGCTGTTTTTT. Its protein is CASSIDSNTGELFF. The J gene is TRBJ2-2, the V gene TRBV19, with D unresolved. The V and J ends lost 3 bases and 0 bases respectively, with 5 bases between them. The CDR3 extends over 14 amino acids. In germline, CDR1 is LNHDA, CDR2 SQIVND (reference sequence).

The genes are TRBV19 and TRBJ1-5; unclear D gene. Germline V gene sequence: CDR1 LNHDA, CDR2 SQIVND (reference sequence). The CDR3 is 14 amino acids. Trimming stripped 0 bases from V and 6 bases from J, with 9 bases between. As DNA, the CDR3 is TGTGCCAGTAGTATAGAGGCCCCGGTTCAGCCCCAGCATTTT. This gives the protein CASSIEAPVQPQHF.

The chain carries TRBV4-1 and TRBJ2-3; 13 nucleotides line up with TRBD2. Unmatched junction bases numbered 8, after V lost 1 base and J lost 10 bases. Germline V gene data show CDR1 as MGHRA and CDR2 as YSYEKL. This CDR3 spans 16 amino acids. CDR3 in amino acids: CASSQGLGTSGAAQYF. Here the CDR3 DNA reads TGCGCCAGCAGCCAAGGGTTGGGGACTAGCGGGGCTGCGCAGTATTTT.

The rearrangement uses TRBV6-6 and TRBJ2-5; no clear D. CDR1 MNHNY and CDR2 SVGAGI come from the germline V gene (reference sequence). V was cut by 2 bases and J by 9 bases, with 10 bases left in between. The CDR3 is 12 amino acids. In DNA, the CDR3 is TGTGCCAGCAGTTACGTCCCCACCCCCCAGTACTTC. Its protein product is CASSYVPTPQYF.

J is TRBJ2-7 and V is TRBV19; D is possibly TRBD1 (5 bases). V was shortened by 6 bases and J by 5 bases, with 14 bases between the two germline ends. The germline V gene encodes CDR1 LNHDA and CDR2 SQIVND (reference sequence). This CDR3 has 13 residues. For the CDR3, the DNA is TGTGCCAGTAGAACCCAGGGTGGGAACGAGCAGTACTTC. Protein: CASRTQGGNEQYF. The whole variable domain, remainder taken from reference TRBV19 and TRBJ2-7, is DGGITQSPKYLFRKEGQNVTLSCEQNLNHDAMYWYRQDPGQGLRLIYYSQIVNDFQKGDIAEGYSVSREKKESFPLTVTSAQKNPTAFYLCASRTQGGNEQYFGPGTRLTVT.

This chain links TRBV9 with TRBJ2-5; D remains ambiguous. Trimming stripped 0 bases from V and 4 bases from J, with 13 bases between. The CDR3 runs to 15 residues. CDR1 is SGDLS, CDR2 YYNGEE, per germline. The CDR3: CASSVGLRARETQYF. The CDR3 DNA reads TGTGCCAGCAGCGTAGGTTTAAGGGCAAGAGAGACCCAGTACTTC.

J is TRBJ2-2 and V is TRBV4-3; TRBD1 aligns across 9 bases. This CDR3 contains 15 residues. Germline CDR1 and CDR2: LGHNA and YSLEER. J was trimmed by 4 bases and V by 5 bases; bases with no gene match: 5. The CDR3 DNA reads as TGCGCCAGCAGCTGGACAGGGGATAGCACCGGGGAGCTGTTTTTT. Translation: CASSWTGDSTGELFF.

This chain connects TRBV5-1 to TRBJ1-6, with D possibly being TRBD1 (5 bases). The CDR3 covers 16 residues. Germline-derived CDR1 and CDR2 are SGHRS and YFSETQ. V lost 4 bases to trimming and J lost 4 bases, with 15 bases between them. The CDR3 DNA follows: TGCGCCAGCAGCCTGGGGCAGGCGGGGTATAATTCACCCCTCCACTTT. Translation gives CASSLGQAGYNSPLHF. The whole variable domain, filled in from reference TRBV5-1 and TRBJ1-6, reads KAGVTQTPRYLIKTRGQQVTLSCSPISGHRSVSWYQQTPGQGLQFLFEYFSETQRNKGNFPGRFSGRQFSNSRSEMNVSTLELGDSALYLCASSLGQAGYNSPLHFGNGTRLTVT.

The CDR3 is CASSQFLVSYEQYF. DNA for the CDR3: TGCGCCAGCAGCCAATTTTTAGTTTCCTACGAGCAGTACTTC. The chain combines TRBV4-3 with TRBJ2-7; D is unresolved. CDR1 and CDR2 from the germline V gene are LGHNA and YSLEER. This CDR3 spans 14 amino acids. With 2 bases removed from V and 1 base from J, the gap between germline ends came to 9 bases.

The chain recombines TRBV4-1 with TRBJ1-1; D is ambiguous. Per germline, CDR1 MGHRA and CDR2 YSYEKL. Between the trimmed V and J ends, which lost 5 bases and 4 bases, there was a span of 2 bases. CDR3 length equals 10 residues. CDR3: CASSGTEAFF. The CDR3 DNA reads TGCGCCAGCAGCGGCACTGAAGCTTTCTTT.

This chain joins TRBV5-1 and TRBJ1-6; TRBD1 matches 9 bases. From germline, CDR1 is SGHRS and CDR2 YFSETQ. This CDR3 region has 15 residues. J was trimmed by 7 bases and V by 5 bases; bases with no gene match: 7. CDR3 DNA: TGCGCCAGCAGAACTTCGGACAGGGGAAATTCACCCCTCCACTTT. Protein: CASRTSDRGNSPLHF.

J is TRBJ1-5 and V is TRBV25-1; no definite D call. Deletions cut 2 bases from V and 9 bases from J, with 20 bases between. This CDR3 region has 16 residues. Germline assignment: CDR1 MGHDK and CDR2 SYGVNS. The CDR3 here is CASSESGPDPDMPQHF. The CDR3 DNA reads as TGTGCCAGCAGTGAAAGCGGGCCGGACCCAGATATGCCCCAGCATTTT.